This entry describes one T cell receptor (beta chain). This entry comes from a study of blood T cell repertoires in COVID-19. The V end was cut by 3 bases, the J end by 0 bases, with 9 bases between. Germline assignment: CDR1 LNHDA and CDR2 SQIVND (reference sequence). This CDR3 has 14 residues. The data were produced by immunoSEQ multiplex PCR, yet TCRdb's version contains in-frame clones alone and is incomplete. The table has around 370,000 clones, over 70% seen once. Sequencing was performed on peripheral blood. The receptor's source is a woman aged 50 to 65 with COVID-19, enrolled during active disease. V gene TRBV19 combines with J gene TRBJ2-7; perhaps TRBD1 as D (6 bases). The CDR3 region is CASSIGTSSYEQYF. For the CDR3, the DNA is TGTGCCAGTAGTATCGGGACAAGCTCCTACGAGCAGTACTTC. The full variable domain, in which reference TRBV19 and TRBJ2-7 provide the parts outside the CDR3, is DGGITQSPKYLFRKEGQNVTLSCEQNLNHDAMYWYRQDPGQGLRLIYYSQIVNDFQKGDIAEGYSVSREKKESFPLTVTSAQKNPTAFYLCASSIGTSSYEQYFGPGTRLTVT.